This section outlines one T cell receptor beta chain sequence together with its context. This entry is derived from a study of blood T cell repertoires in COVID-19. Looking at the study overall: PBMCs, B-cell-depleted T cells, or T cells provided the cDNA or gDNA that made up the material.

As originally analysed: Nucleated cell counts were estimated from reference gene primer amplification. Sequencing used immunoSEQ multiplex PCR; TCRdb keeps in-frame clones, though not all of them. The V and J calls and the clone size are those of that table, but D and trimming were determined from the DNA. Among around 230,000 clones listed, 75% to 90% were seen once. Germline trimming cut 5 bases from V and 2 bases from J; bases unmatched to any gene: 3. The CDR3 runs to 15 residues. Germline CDR1 is MDHEN and CDR2 is SYDVKM. This TCR was sampled from a man aged 35-49 years with acute or convalescent COVID-19. The rearrangement joins TRBV28 to TRBJ2-7; 13 bases fit TRBD2. Specimen: peripheral blood. CDR3 sequence: CASSIGLAGAYEQYF. The CDR3 DNA reads TGTGCCAGCAGTATCGGACTAGCGGGGGCCTACGAGCAGTACTTC.